These T cell receptor beta chains were read from a single sample in a study of blood T cell repertoires in COVID-19. The protocol was immunoSEQ multiplex PCR, while the TCRdb copy is restricted to in-frame clones and leaves out a portion. The profile covers approximately 270,000 clones, with roughly 86% appearing a single time and approximately 10% taken by the ten largest. Sequences were obtained from peripheral blood. The receptors originated from a man aged 35-49 years with active or convalescent COVID-19. The conserved cysteine and the conserved F or W are not part of the CDR3 here. Each record gives: D gene, V gene, J gene, CDR3 protein. The D gene is left open where the match is weak.

>-|TRBV20-1|TRBJ2-1
SASSSGYRNEQF
>TRBD1|TRBV7-3|TRBJ1-2
ASSLGTGGNGYGYT
>TRBD2|TRBV4-1|TRBJ2-3
ASSQEGAGGSTDTQY
>TRBD2|TRBV5-1|TRBJ2-5
ASSYPSGRDVQETQY
>-|TRBV5-4|TRBJ1-2
ASSLETASYGYT
>TRBD1|TRBV30|TRBJ2-7
AWGTEVGSYEQY
>TRBD1|TRBV28|TRBJ1-1
ASRRQGNTEAF
>-|TRBV28|TRBJ1-2
ASSFSGNYGYT
>TRBD1|TRBV19|TRBJ2-1
ASNPARTGDLYNEQF
>TRBD1|TRBV25-1|TRBJ2-7
ASSEGGTGLYEQY
>-|TRBV6-5|TRBJ2-7
ASTSVYSSYEQY
>-|TRBV4-2|TRBJ1-4
ASSQGKGDNEKLF
>TRBD1|TRBV2|TRBJ2-3
ASDTTGVADTQY
>TRBD1|TRBV2|TRBJ2-1
ASSGTGGFLTYNEQF
>-|TRBV9|TRBJ2-1
ASSILHGQSNEQF